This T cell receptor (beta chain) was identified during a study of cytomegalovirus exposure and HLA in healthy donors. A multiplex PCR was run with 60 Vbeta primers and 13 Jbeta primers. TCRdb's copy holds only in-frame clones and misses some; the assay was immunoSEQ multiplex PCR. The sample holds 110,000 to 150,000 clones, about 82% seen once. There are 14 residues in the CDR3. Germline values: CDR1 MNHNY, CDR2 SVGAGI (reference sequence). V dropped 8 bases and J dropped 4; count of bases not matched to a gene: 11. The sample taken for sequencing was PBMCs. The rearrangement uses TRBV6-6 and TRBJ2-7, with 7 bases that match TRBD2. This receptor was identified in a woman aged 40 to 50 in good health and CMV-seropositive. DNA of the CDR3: TGTGCCAGCCGACGGTTAGCGGGTCAATACGAGCAGTACTTC. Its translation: CASRRLAGQYEQYF.